The sequence of this T cell receptor beta chain was determined in a study of T cell responses to AZD1222 COVID-19 vaccine. Study results and limitations: Females outnumbered males among donors, who were mostly white British; clonal diversity was possibly underestimated. When two AZD1222 doses had been given, Spike-specific TCR breadth and depth rose. Seropositive AZD1222 recipients at baseline numbered only six or seven.

The germline V gene encodes CDR1 SGHRS and CDR2 YFSETQ. The ends lost 4 bases at V and 2 bases at J; junction bases unmatched: 8. The CDR3 runs 17 residues. Generated by immunoSEQ multiplex PCR, the TCRdb table keeps only in-frame clones and is missing some. The repertoire holds around 95,000 clones, around 87% seen once, with 4% to 4.5% in the top ten. About this clone: As yet, its antigen is unknown.

This sample comprised peripheral blood, obtained on day 0 of MenACWY control vaccination. The rearrangement uses TRBV5-1 and TRBJ2-6, with TRBD1 matching over 8 bases. This clonotype was sampled from an adult in good health. As DNA, the CDR3 is TGCGCCAGCAGCGTCGGACAGGGTCAAGCTGGGGCCAACGTCCTGACTTTC. It codes for CASSVGQGQAGANVLTF.